This is a list of T cell receptor beta chains from one sample in a study of cytomegalovirus exposure and HLA in healthy donors. Clones were sequenced by immunoSEQ multiplex PCR, and TCRdb holds only the in-frame ones, with some missing. This sample has about 200,000 clones, with roughly 77% found just once. The sample was PBMCs. These receptors were taken from a male donor in good health and CMV-seropositive. The CDR3 runs from the conserved cysteine through the conserved F or W. A D gene is named only where the DNA matches it firmly. Some rows mark clone size as missing; the rest say once, few, many or name a class of expanded clone.

j_call d_call v_call cdr3_length clone_size cdr3_nt cdr3_aa
TRBJ2-7 . TRBV27 14 . TGTGCCTCTGGACAGACGCCTACTTCCTACGAGCAGTACTTC CASGQTPTSYEQYF
TRBJ2-1 . TRBV7-6 12 . TGTGCCAGCAGCTTAACTCCCAATGAGCAGTTCTTC CASSLTPNEQFF
TRBJ2-7 TRBD2 TRBV4-3 14 . TGCGCCAGCAGCCAAGAGTTGGGGGGGGTCGAGCAGTACTTC CASSQELGGVEQYF
TRBJ1-1 . TRBV10-3 14 . TGTGCCATCAGTGGCGACGGAGTGAACACTGAAGCTTTCTTT CAISGDGVNTEAFF
TRBJ2-2 . TRBV28 14 . TGTGCCAGCAGCCCCGGGAGCTACACCGGGGAGCTGTTTTTT CASSPGSYTGELFF
TRBJ1-6 TRBD1 TRBV5-5 12 . TGTGCCAGCAGCTTTGGGGGACAGGGGACCAACTTT CASSFGGQGTNF
TRBJ1-2 . TRBV5-6 14 . TGTGCCAGCAGCTGGGGGGTGGTCGGGTTTCGCTACACCTTC CASSWGVVGFRYTF
TRBJ1-2 . TRBV28 14 . TGTGCCAGCAGTTTAGGCAGAAGTATCTATGGCTACACCTTC CASSLGRSIYGYTF
TRBJ2-1 . TRBV27 15 . TGTGCCAGCTCAAGGGGGGGGGCCCTATACAATGAGCAGTTCTTC CASSRGGALYNEQFF
TRBJ1-2 TRBD1 TRBV6-4 14 . TGTGCCAGCAGTGCCGGGACAGCTAACTATGGCTACACCTTC CASSAGTANYGYTF
TRBJ1-2 . TRBV7-3 13 . TGTGCCAGCAGCCCCGACCAGGGGTATGGCTACACCTTC CASSPDQGYGYTF
TRBJ1-5 . TRBV25-1 13 . TGTGCCAGCAGTGGAACGGGTGGACAGCCCCAGCATTTT CASSGTGGQPQHF
TRBJ2-3 TRBD1 TRBV9 14 . TGTGCCAGCAGCGGATATACAGGGGCGGACACGCAGTATTTT CASSGYTGADTQYF
TRBJ2-3 TRBD2 TRBV4-1 18 few TGCGCCAGCAGCCAAGACCTGAGCGGGAGTACGCTTTCAGATACGCAGTATTTT CASSQDLSGSTLSDTQYF
TRBJ2-7 TRBD2 TRBV6-6 16 . TGTGCCAGCAGTTACCCCGGGGAGGGATTCTCCTACGAGCAGTACTTC CASSYPGEGFSYEQYF
TRBJ2-1 TRBD2 TRBV6-1 15 . TGTGCCAGCAGTGGCCTAGCGGGAGTAAGCGCCGAGCAGTTCTTC CASSGLAGVSAEQFF
TRBJ2-3 TRBD2 TRBV7-8 15 . TGTGCCAGCAGTCGTAGCGGGAGCACCACAGATACGCAGTATTTT CASSRSGSTTDTQYF
TRBJ1-1 TRBD1 TRBV11-2 15 . TGTGCCAGCAGCGGGGGGGTTGGGACAGGGTACGAAGCTTTCTTT CASSGGVGTGYEAFF
TRBJ1-5 . TRBV5-8 15 once TGTGCCAGCAGCCCGACTCGCGGTCTTATTCAGCCCCAGCATTTT CASSPTRGLIQPQHF
TRBJ1-4 . TRBV27 14 few TGTGCCAGCAGTTTGGGGGACACGCTCGGAAAACTGTTTTTT CASSLGDTLGKLFF
TRBJ2-1 . TRBV29-1 14 once TGCAGCGTTTCCCAGGGTAGGACCTACAATGAGCAGTTCTTC CSVSQGRTYNEQFF
TRBJ2-3 TRBD1 TRBV7-9 15 . TGTGCCAGCAGCTTCGGGACAGCACGCACAGATACGCAGTATTTT CASSFGTARTDTQYF
TRBJ1-1 . TRBV18 14 . TGTGCCAGCTCACCGGCGGGGACCGCGACTGAAGCTTTCTTT CASSPAGTATEAFF
TRBJ2-3 TRBD2 TRBV27 14 . TGTGCCAGCGTTAGCGGGGTTAGCACAGATACGCAGTATTTT CASVSGVSTDTQYF
TRBJ2-1 . TRBV5-6 12 once TGTGCCAGCAGCTTGATAGGGGATGAGCAGTTCTTC CASSLIGDEQFF
TRBJ2-2 TRBD2 TRBV27 18 . TGTGCCAGCAGTTTATCAGGCTGGACTAGCGGGAGCCACGGGGAGCTGTTTTTT CASSLSGWTSGSHGELFF
TRBJ1-1 . TRBV6-4 14 . TGTGCCAGCAAACGTTTTGGAGGGAACACTGAAGCTTTCTTT CASKRFGGNTEAFF
TRBJ2-2 TRBD2 TRBV29-1 14 . TGCAGCGTTAGCGGGGGGGCTAACACCGGGGAGCTGTTTTTT CSVSGGANTGELFF
TRBJ1-4 . TRBV25-1 12 . TGTGCCAGCAGTGAATACGATGAAAAACTGTTTTTT CASSEYDEKLFF
TRBJ2-7 . TRBV9 15 . TGTGCCAGCAGCGTAGGCGGGACTGACTCCTACGAGCAGTACTTC CASSVGGTDSYEQYF
TRBJ1-2 TRBD1 TRBV28 14 . TGTGCCAGCAGTTTGGGACAGGGCCGCTATGGCTACACCTTC CASSLGQGRYGYTF
TRBJ2-3 TRBD2 TRBV7-3 14 once TGTGCCACCAGTGGGGCGGGAGGAACAGATACGCAGTATTTT CATSGAGGTDTQYF
TRBJ1-3 TRBD1 TRBV10-3 16 few TGTGCCATCAGCAGGACAGGGGTGGACGCTGGAAACACCATATATTTT CAISRTGVDAGNTIYF
TRBJ2-2 TRBD2 TRBV4-3 17 . TGCGCCAGCAGCCAAGAACAACTAGCGGGTCGCACCGGGGAGCTGTTTTTT CASSQEQLAGRTGELFF
TRBJ1-3 . TRBV7-2 14 . TGTGCCAGCAGCCTTTCTATCTCTGGAAACACCATATATTTT CASSLSISGNTIYF
TRBJ2-1 TRBD2 TRBV18 12 . TGTGCCAGCTCCCTTAGCGGGAATGAGCAGTTCTTC CASSLSGNEQFF
TRBJ2-5 . TRBV15 18 . TGTGCCACCTCCGTCACCTATTCTTTAAAAAGCGGACAAGAGACCCAGTACTTC CATSVTYSLKSGQETQYF